This T cell receptor beta chain came from a study of blood T cells in healthy people across ages. Per germline, CDR1 MNHNY and CDR2 SVGAGI (reference sequence). The CDR3 length is 12 residues. V lost 6 bases to trimming and J lost 7 bases, with 12 bases between them. As for this clonotype: Its antigen remains unidentified.

Study-wide results and caveats: Since the PBMCs were unsorted, naive and antigen-experienced cells could not be conclusively compared.

Primers used in a second PCR of about 6 to 11 cycles were a sample-barcoded 5' primer and a J-beta primer mix. A template-switch adaptor that had 12 random nucleotides put a tag on each cDNA molecule. TCRdb recomputed calls from the 5' RACE reads with MiXCR, one row per CDR3 protein. The sample yields hundreds of thousands of distinct CDR3 sequences, approximately 67% seen once. The V and J genes are TRBV6-6 and TRBJ1-1; a possible D gene is TRBD1 (5 bases). The sequenced sample was blood. The TCR comes from a man in his thirties or forties in good health. DNA of the CDR3: TGTGCCAGCAGGGCATTCAGGGTTGAAGCTTTCTTT. Its protein product is CASRAFRVEAFF.